This T cell receptor beta chain was sequenced during a study of blood T cell repertoires in COVID-19. Study context: The origin of the acute and convalescent COVID-19 samples was the United States, Italy and Spain. PBMCs, B-cell-depleted T cells, or T cells provided the cDNA or gDNA that made up the material.

Under the authors' procedure: Estimation of nucleated cell counts relied on the amplification of reference gene primers. Assay used: immunoSEQ multiplex PCR; TCRdb lists only in-frame clones, some missing. The DNA was the basis for D and trimming; V, J and clone size are from that table. This sample has over 25,000 clones, with around 79% found just once. Looked up from germline, CDR1 is SGDLS and CDR2 is YYNGEE. V was pared by 4 bases and J by 5 bases, with 6 bases of the junction left unmatched. CDR3 size: 15 residues. This clone has only a few counts. The sample was peripheral blood. The chain uses TRBV9 and TRBJ1-4; 9 bases are a match to TRBD1. This receptor was taken from a man older than 75 with active or convalescent COVID-19. The CDR3 DNA sequence: TGTGCCAGCAGCAAAAACACAGGGGGCAATGAAAAACTGTTTTTT. Protein product: CASSKNTGGNEKLFF.